This T cell receptor beta chain was identified in a study of blood T cells in healthy people across ages. Turning to this clonotype: The antigen is not known.

The CDR3 extends over 14 amino acids. Germline lookup yields CDR1 DFQATT and CDR2 SNEGSKA (reference sequence). J was trimmed by 8 bases and V by 7 bases; bases with no gene match: 10. Study-level findings and limits: Strongly correlated with naive T cell percentage was TCR beta diversity.

Together with a sample-barcoded 5' primer, a J-beta primer mix was included in a second PCR lasting roughly 6 to 12 cycles. TCRdb passed the 5' RACE reads through MiXCR, listing each CDR3 protein once. This table holds around 780,000 distinct CDR3 sequences, 45% to 70% found once. The chain carries TRBV20-1 and TRBJ2-3; 12 bases fit TRBD2. Sequenced sample: blood. This receptor was taken from a man in his forties in good health. The CDR3 protein is CSVAMTSGSTTQYF. CDR3 nucleotides: TGCAGTGTTGCCATGACTAGCGGGAGTACTACGCAGTATTTT.